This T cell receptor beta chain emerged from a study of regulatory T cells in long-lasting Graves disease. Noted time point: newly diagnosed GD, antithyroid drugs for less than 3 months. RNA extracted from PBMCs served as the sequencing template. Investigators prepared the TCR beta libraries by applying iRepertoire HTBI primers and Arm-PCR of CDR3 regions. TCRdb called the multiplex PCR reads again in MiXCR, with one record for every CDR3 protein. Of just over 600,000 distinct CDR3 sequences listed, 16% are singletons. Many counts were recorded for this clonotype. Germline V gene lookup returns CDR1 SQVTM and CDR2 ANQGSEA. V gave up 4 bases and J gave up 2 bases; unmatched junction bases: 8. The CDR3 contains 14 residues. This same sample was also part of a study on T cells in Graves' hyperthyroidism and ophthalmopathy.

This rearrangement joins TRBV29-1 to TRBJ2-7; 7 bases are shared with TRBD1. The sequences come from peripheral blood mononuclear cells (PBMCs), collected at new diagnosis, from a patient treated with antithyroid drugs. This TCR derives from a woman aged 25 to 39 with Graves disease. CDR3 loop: CSVAPRGQPYEQYF. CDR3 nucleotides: TGCAGCGTTGCACCTCGGGGACAGCCCTACGAGCAGTACTTC.